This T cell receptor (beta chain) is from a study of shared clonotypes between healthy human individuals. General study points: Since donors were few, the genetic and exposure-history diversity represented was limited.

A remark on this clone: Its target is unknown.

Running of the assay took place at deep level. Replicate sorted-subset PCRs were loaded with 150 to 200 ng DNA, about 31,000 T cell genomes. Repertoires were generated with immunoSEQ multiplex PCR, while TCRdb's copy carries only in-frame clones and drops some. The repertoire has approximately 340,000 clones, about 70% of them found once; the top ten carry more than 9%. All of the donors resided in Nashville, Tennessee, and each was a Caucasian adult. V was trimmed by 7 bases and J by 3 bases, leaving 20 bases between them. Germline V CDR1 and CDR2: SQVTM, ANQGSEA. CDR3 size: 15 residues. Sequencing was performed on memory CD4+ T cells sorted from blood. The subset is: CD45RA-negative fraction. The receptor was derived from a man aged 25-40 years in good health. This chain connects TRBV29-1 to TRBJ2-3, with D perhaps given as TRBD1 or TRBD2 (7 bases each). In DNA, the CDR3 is TGCAGCGCCACGACAGGGAGGGGGTTAACAGATACGCAGTATTTT. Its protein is CSATTGRGLTDTQYF.